The rows below give T cell receptor beta chains drawn from one sample of a study of T cell changes during pregnancy in multiple sclerosis. Sequenced by immunoSEQ multiplex PCR; TCRdb stores in-frame clones only, minus some. The table has about 26,000 clones, roughly nine tenths seen once; the top ten hold roughly 15%. Sequencing used CD8+ T cells from peripheral blood mononuclear cells, obtained in the second trimester of pregnancy. These receptors were obtained from a female donor with multiple sclerosis, enrolled in a pregnancy study. Each CDR3 is given with its conserved first and last residue. A D gene is named only where the DNA matches it firmly. Expanded clones get a size class; other rows say once, few or many, or leave the size out.

j_gene,d_gene,abundance,v_gene,CDR3nt,CDR3aa
TRBJ2-7,NA,NA,TRBV7-8,TGTGCCAGCAGCTTAGGACAGGTCTACGAGCAGTACTTC,CASSLGQVYEQYF
TRBJ2-1,NA,NA,TRBV18,TGTGCCAGCTCACCACTTAAGAGGGTTTTAATTTATGAGCAGTTCTTC,CASSPLKRVLIYEQFF
TRBJ2-5,NA,once,TRBV4-1,TGCGCCAGCAGCCGGGACTTTGAGACCCAGTACTTC,CASSRDFETQYF
TRBJ2-3,NA,NA,TRBV4-1,TGCGCCAGCAGCCAAGGTCTTAGCACAGATACGCAGTATTTT,CASSQGLSTDTQYF
TRBJ1-2,TRBD1,many,TRBV30,TGTGCCTGGAGTAAGGGGGAGACAGGGCCCGTCTATGGCTACACCTTC,CAWSKGETGPVYGYTF
TRBJ2-1,TRBD2,NA,TRBV7-3,TGTGCCAGCAGCCCAGGGACTAGCCCTAATGAGCAGTTCTTC,CASSPGTSPNEQFF
TRBJ1-5,NA,NA,TRBV4-3,TGCGCCAGCAGCCAATATATAATTCCGGGACACCGGAGGTCATCGCCCCAGCATTTT,CASSQYIIPGHRRSSPQHF
TRBJ2-1,TRBD2,NA,TRBV18,TGTGCCAGCTCACCACCTGGTGGGAGGGTCTATGAGCAGTTCTTC,CASSPPGGRVYEQFF
TRBJ1-1,TRBD1,NA,TRBV7-9,TGTGCCAGCAGCTTACCGACAGGGGGGAACACTGAAGCTTTCTTT,CASSLPTGGNTEAFF
TRBJ1-1,NA,NA,TRBV18,TGTGCCAGCTCACTAAGGGGTGGACAGCTGAACACTGAAGCTTTCTTT,CASSLRGGQLNTEAFF
TRBJ2-3,TRBD1,NA,TRBV2,TGTGCCAGCTCCGGGACAGGGCGAGATACGCAGTATTTT,CASSGTGRDTQYF
TRBJ2-3,NA,NA,TRBV7-6,TGTGCCAGCAGCTTAGGCTCACTAGTGGACAGCACAGATACGCAGTATTTT,CASSLGSLVDSTDTQYF
TRBJ2-7,TRBD1,NA,TRBV5-4,TGTGCCAGCAGCCAAAGAGGGGGCTTATACGAGCAGTACTTC,CASSQRGGLYEQYF
TRBJ2-1,TRBD1,NA,TRBV29-1,TGCAGCGTTTGGGAGTCCGGGACAGGGAGAAATGAGCAGTTCTTC,CSVWESGTGRNEQFF
TRBJ2-7,TRBD1,NA,TRBV6-1,TGTGCCAGCAGTGAAGGGGGGACAGGGCTGGTCGAGCAGTACTTC,CASSEGGTGLVEQYF
TRBJ2-3,TRBD1,once,TRBV27,TGTGCCAGCAGTTTATCCGGGACAGGGACCGCAGATACGCAGTATTTT,CASSLSGTGTADTQYF
TRBJ2-3,TRBD2,NA,TRBV7-3,TGTGCCAGCAGCTTAGCGGGAGCTACAGATACGCAGTATTTT,CASSLAGATDTQYF
TRBJ1-1,NA,NA,TRBV19,TGTGCCAGTAGTATCGGGTCCCGGGGGTACACTGAAGCTTTCTTT,CASSIGSRGYTEAFF
TRBJ1-1,NA,once,TRBV25-1,TGTGCCAGCTCGGGACTTGGGGCCACTGAAGCTTTCTTT,CASSGLGATEAFF
TRBJ1-1,NA,few,TRBV7-9,TGTGCCAGCAGGGCGGGGGGCGGCACTGAAGCTTTCTTT,CASRAGGGTEAFF
TRBJ1-1,NA,NA,TRBV6-1,TGTGCCAGCAGTCCAGGGACTGAAGCTTTCTTT,CASSPGTEAFF
TRBJ2-7,NA,NA,TRBV15,TGTGCCACCAGCAGAGTCCCTCAGGGAAATTCCTACGAGCAGTACTTC,CATSRVPQGNSYEQYF
TRBJ1-4,NA,NA,TRBV7-9,TGTGCCAGCAGCTTGGTTGCGGGGAGTGAAAAACTGTTTTTT,CASSLVAGSEKLFF
TRBJ2-1,TRBD2,NA,TRBV5-6,TGTGCCAGCAGCTTTATGGGACTAGCGGTTTTCTACAATGAGCAGTTCTTC,CASSFMGLAVFYNEQFF
TRBJ1-1,TRBD1,NA,TRBV28,TGTGCCAGCAGTTTAGGGACAGTGAACACTGAAGCTTTCTTT,CASSLGTVNTEAFF
TRBJ2-7,TRBD2,NA,TRBV11-2,TGTGCCAGCAGCCCCGTAGCGGGAGAGCAGTACGAGCAGTACTTC,CASSPVAGEQYEQYF
TRBJ1-1,NA,NA,TRBV28,TGTGCCAGCAGTTTGCGGGGCGGGAACACTGAAGCTTTCTTT,CASSLRGGNTEAFF
TRBJ1-1,NA,NA,TRBV7-9,TGTGCCAGCAGCCACGAGGGAATGACTGAAGCTTTCTTT,CASSHEGMTEAFF
TRBJ2-3,NA,NA,TRBV7-9,TGTGCCAGCAGCTCCCGGACACAATTAAGCACAGATACGCAGTATTTT,CASSSRTQLSTDTQYF
TRBJ2-1,TRBD2,NA,TRBV7-9,TGTGCCAGCAGCTTGGCGGGAGCGGTGTTCTTC,CASSLAGAVFF
TRBJ2-3,NA,NA,TRBV7-8,TGTGCCAGCAGCTTAGCCGGGGGTAGCGGTTACACAGATACGCAGTATTTT,CASSLAGGSGYTDTQYF
TRBJ2-3,TRBD2,NA,TRBV27,TGTGCCAGCAGTTTATATTTAGCGGGAAAAACAGATACGCAGTATTTT,CASSLYLAGKTDTQYF
TRBJ2-2,TRBD1,NA,TRBV10-3,TGTGCCATCAGTGAGACCGCCGGACAGGATGGCGGGGAGCTGTTTTTT,CAISETAGQDGGELFF
TRBJ1-5,NA,NA,TRBV25-1,TGTGCCAGCCTAGACAGCAATCAGCCCCAGCATTTT,CASLDSNQPQHF